The sequence of this T cell receptor (beta chain) was determined in a study of cytomegalovirus exposure and HLA in healthy donors. General study points: A link between a missense DCLRE1C variant and TCR beta V- and J-gene trimming emerged from a later analysis. In a later analysis, parvovirus B19, influenza, CMV and Epstein-Barr virus appeared linked to several top co-occurrence clusters.

This CDR3 has 16 residues. Germline V lookup: CDR1 SGHVS, CDR2 FQNEAQ. The trim removed 1 base at V and 2 bases at J, leaving 4 bases unmatched. All the people who gave samples were healthy bone marrow donors. This clone was seen once. Its antigen is undetermined. 13 Jbeta primers and 60 Vbeta primers were used for the PCR. Sequencing used immunoSEQ multiplex PCR; TCRdb keeps in-frame clones, though not all of them. The profile shows approximately 140,000 clones, roughly three quarters of them singletons. The source is a female donor in good health and CMV-seronegative. Sequencing was done on a sample of PBMCs. V and J are TRBV7-8 and TRBJ2-2, with 7 bases aligning to TRBD2. The CDR3 bases are TGTGCCAGCAGCTTAGGGGCGGGGGACAACACCGGGGAGCTGTTTTTT. It yields the protein CASSLGAGDNTGELFF.